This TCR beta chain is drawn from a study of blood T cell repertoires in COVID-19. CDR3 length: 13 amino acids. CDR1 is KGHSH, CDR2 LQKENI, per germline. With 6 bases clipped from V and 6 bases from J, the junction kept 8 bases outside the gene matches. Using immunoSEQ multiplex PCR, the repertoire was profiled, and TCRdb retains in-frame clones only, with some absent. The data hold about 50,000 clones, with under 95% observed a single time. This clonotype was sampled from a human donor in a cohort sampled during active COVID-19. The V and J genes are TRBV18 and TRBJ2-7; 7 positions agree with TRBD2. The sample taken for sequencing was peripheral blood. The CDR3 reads CASSRAREGEQYF. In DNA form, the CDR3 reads TGTGCCAGCTCCCGTGCTAGGGAGGGCGAGCAGTACTTC.